Shown below are 27 T cell receptor beta chains from a single sample sequenced in a study of T cell repertoires in cytomegalovirus infection. These receptors are not linked to any known antigen. TCRdb reprocessed the reads with MiXCR, giving one entry per CDR3 protein. The sample comprises around 69,000 distinct CDR3 sequences, 20% to 25% of which are singletons, and approximately 68% rests with the top ten. The specimen comprised CD8+ T cells from cultured PBMCs, sampled from culture after CMV antigen stimulation. The receptor set was obtained from a human donor in good health (CMV status not recorded). Some clones in this sample may be carry-over from other donors' samples.

This clonotype was picked up many times. The gene calls are TRBV7-8 and TRBJ1-1; D not certain. The CDR3 has 15 amino acids. Per germline, CDR1 SGHVS and CDR2 FQNEAQ. V was clipped by 2 bases and J by 0 bases, with 10 bases between them. CDR3 sequence reads: CASSLIGSLNTEAFF. CDR3 nucleotide sequence: TGTGCCAGCAGCTTAATCGGCAGCCTGAACACTGAAGCTTTCTTT.

The rearrangement joins TRBV2 to TRBJ1-2, with D possibly being TRBD1 (5 bases). CDR1 SNHLY and CDR2 FYNNEI come from the germline V gene. V lost 5 bases, J lost 1 base, and 11 bases lay in between. The CDR3 extends over 14 amino acids. In DNA form, the CDR3 reads TGTGCCAGCAGTAGACAGTCTCGTAACTATGGCTACACCTTC. Protein: CASSRQSRNYGYTF.

The rearrangement links TRBV7-8 to TRBJ1-6; TRBD1 agrees at 12 bases. Germline assignment: CDR1 SGHVS and CDR2 FQNEAQ. J was trimmed by 5 bases and V by 6 bases; bases with no gene match: 5. CDR3 length equals 16 residues. The chain's CDR3 is CASRFRDRGHNSPLHF. The CDR3, as DNA: TGTGCCAGCAGGTTCCGGGACAGGGGGCATAATTCACCCCTCCACTTT.

The chain is built from TRBV12-5 and TRBJ1-1; D is perhaps TRBD1 (6 bases). Germline V gives CDR1 LGHNT, CDR2 FRNRAP. Trimming left V 7 bases short and J 4 bases short, with 16 bases between. CDR3 length equals 14 residues. The CDR3, as DNA: TGTGCTAGTGCTCTAGGTGGGGGCGGCACTGAAGCTTTCTTT. Protein: CASALGGGGTEAFF.

This clonotype has more than one count but fewer than ten. In nucleotides, the CDR3 is TGTGCCAGCAGGAATCCTGAGGGGGGGGTGGATGAGCAGTTCTTC. This encodes CASRNPEGGVDEQFF. The gene calls are TRBV2 and TRBJ2-1; perhaps TRBD2 as D (7 bases). CDR1 SNHLY and CDR2 FYNNEI come from the germline V gene. The CDR3 contains 15 residues. Between the trimmed V and J ends, which lost 6 bases and 8 bases, there was a span of 20 bases.

The V and J genes are TRBV7-2 and TRBJ2-7, with D hard to call. Looked up from germline, CDR1 is SGHTA and CDR2 is FQGNSA. The ends were cut back, 0 bases at V and 3 bases at J, with 9 bases in the middle. The CDR3 consists of 14 residues. The CDR3 here is CASSLASVVYEQYF. The DNA of the CDR3 is TGTGCCAGCAGCTTAGCCAGTGTGGTCTACGAGCAGTACTTC.

This clonotype was seen a handful of times. In nucleotides, the CDR3 is TGTGCCAGCAGCGTAGTTGCAGGGTATTCCTATGGCTACACCTTC. Protein sequence: CASSVVAGYSYGYTF. This chain uses TRBV9 with TRBJ1-2; possibly TRBD1 for D (5 bases). Trimming took 0 bases from V and 4 from J, leaving 13 bases between them. From germline, CDR1 is SGDLS and CDR2 YYNGEE. This CDR3 is 15 amino acids long. The full variable domain, with the rest looked up from reference TRBV9 and TRBJ1-2, is DSGVTQTPKHLITATGQRVTLRCSPRSGDLSVYWYQQSLDQGLQFLIQYYNGEERAKGNILERFSAQQFPDLHSELNLSSLELGDSALYFCASSVVAGYSYGYTFGSGTRLTVV.

A few counts support this clonotype. The rearrangement uses TRBV12-3 or TRBV12-4 and TRBJ2-1; D gene ambiguous. This CDR3 spans 12 amino acids. V was trimmed by 7 bases and J by 7 bases, leaving 11 bases between them. DNA of the CDR3: TGTGCCAGCACTCAACTCGGTAATGAGCAGTTCTTC. This sequence encodes CASTQLGNEQFF.

There are a few counts of this clonotype. This chain connects TRBV7-9 to TRBJ1-6; TRBD1 matches 7 bases. The CDR3 has 15 amino acids. From germline, CDR1 is SEHNR and CDR2 FQNEAQ (reference sequence). Unmatched junction bases numbered 8, after V lost 7 bases and J lost 5 bases. The CDR3 loop reads CASKGGGSHNSPLHF. For the CDR3, the DNA is TGTGCCAGCAAGGGAGGGGGCAGCCATAATTCACCCCTCCACTTT.

This clonotype is categorized as medium-sized. The chain joins TRBV7-9 to TRBJ2-1; weak D call: TRBD1 (6 bases). CDR3 size: 10 residues. The germline CDR1 and CDR2 sequences are SEHNR and FQNEAQ (reference sequence). Trimming shortened V by 10 bases and J by 9 bases, and 10 bases separated the two germline ends. CDR3 DNA: TGTGCCAACGAAGGGGGTGAGCAGTTCTTC. This translates into CANEGGEQFF. The variable domain in full, with the rest retrieved from reference TRBV7-9 and TRBJ2-1, is DTGVSQNPRHKITKRGQNVTFRCDPISEHNRLYWYRQTLGQGPEFLTYFQNEAQLEKSRLLSDRFSAERPKGSFSTLEIQRTEQGDSAMYLCANEGGEQFFGPGTRLTVL.

This clonotype was found a few times. The gene calls are TRBV7-9 and TRBJ1-1; the D is unclear. The CDR3 is 15 amino acids. Trimming left V 2 bases short and J 0 bases short, with 10 bases between. Germline CDR1 reads SEHNR; CDR2 reads FQNEAQ (reference sequence). This CDR3 is CASSLRWSLNTEAFF. The CDR3 DNA is TGTGCCAGCAGCTTAAGGTGGTCCTTGAACACTGAAGCTTTCTTT. The full variable domain, with the rest looked up from reference TRBV7-9 and TRBJ1-1, is DTGVSQNPRHKITKRGQNVTFRCDPISEHNRLYWYRQTLGQGPEFLTYFQNEAQLEKSRLLSDRFSAERPKGSFSTLEIQRTEQGDSAMYLCASSLRWSLNTEAFFGQGTRLTVV.

The gene calls are TRBV7-6 and TRBJ2-7; perhaps TRBD1 as D (6 bases). Trimming stripped 1 base from V and 2 bases from J, with 12 bases between. Germline V lookup: CDR1 SGHVS, CDR2 FNYEAQ. The CDR3 is made up of 15 amino acids. Here the CDR3 DNA reads TGTGCCAGCAGCTTAGGGTCTGGACAGACCTACGAGCAGTACTTC. Protein product: CASSLGSGQTYEQYF. Full variable domain (remainder filled in from reference TRBV7-6 and TRBJ2-7): GAGVSQSPRYKVTKRGQDVALRCDPISGHVSLYWYRQALGQGPEFLTYFNYEAQQDKSGLPNDRFSAERPEGSISTLTIQRTEQRDSAMYRCASSLGSGQTYEQYFGPGTRLTVT.

At least ten counts were recorded for this clonotype. V usage is TRBV4-1 and J usage is TRBJ2-2; possible D gene TRBD1, 6 bases. The ends were cut back, 0 bases at V and 9 bases at J, with 14 bases in the middle. Germline V gene lookup returns CDR1 MGHRA and CDR2 YSYEKL. There are 15 residues in the CDR3. Here the CDR3 DNA reads TGCGCCAGCAGCCAAGAGGGGGCGCCCGGCAGGGAGCTGTTTTTT. Translating gives CASSQEGAPGRELFF.

In this sample, this clonotype turned up a few times. The chain joins TRBV15 to TRBJ2-1, with 10 bases that match TRBD2. The CDR3 totals 15 residues. Trimming removed 8 bases from V and 9 bases from J; junction bases left unmatched: 13. The germline V gene encodes CDR1 LNHNV and CDR2 YYDKDF (reference sequence). The CDR3 is CATALLRTSGVEQFF. For the CDR3, the DNA is TGTGCCACCGCTCTACTTAGGACTAGCGGAGTTGAGCAGTTCTTC.

There are many counts of this clonotype. This chain connects TRBV7-8 to TRBJ2-7, with unresolved D. The CDR3 consists of 16 residues. Germline V CDR1 and CDR2: SGHVS, FQNEAQ. Trimming took off 1 base at V and 0 bases at J, with 13 bases between the two ends. CDR3 region: CASSLDLSRGSYEQYF. Written as DNA, the CDR3 is TGTGCCAGCAGCTTAGATCTCAGCCGCGGCTCCTACGAGCAGTACTTC.

V usage is TRBV24-1 and J usage is TRBJ2-3, with a weak D call TRBD1 (6 bases). Germline V gene data show CDR1 as KGHDR and CDR2 as SFDVKD. Trimming took off 7 bases at V and 8 bases at J, with 24 bases between the two ends. This CDR3 is 16 amino acids long. CDR3 residues: CATSTQSGTTGATQYF. The CDR3 nucleotides read TGTGCCACCAGCACCCAGTCCGGGACAACGGGCGCTACGCAGTATTTT.

This clonotype turned up a few times. The chain links TRBV28 to TRBJ1-5; D is unclear. This CDR3 region has 16 residues. CDR1 is MDHEN, CDR2 SYDVKM, per germline. Trimming shortened V by 5 bases and J by 3 bases, and 17 bases separated the two germline ends. The CDR3: CASSLSYGRNNQPQHF. The DNA for the CDR3 is TGTGCCAGCAGTCTCTCATACGGGCGGAACAATCAGCCCCAGCATTTT.

Only a few counts were recorded for this clonotype. This sequence joins TRBV7-8 and TRBJ2-2; the match to TRBD2 covers 10 bases. The germline gives CDR1 SGHVS, CDR2 FQNEAQ. CDR3 length equals 17 residues. V shed 6 bases, J shed 7 bases, and the junction held 14 bases outside the gene matches. The CDR3 bases are TGTGCCAGCAGACAGACCGGGACTAGCGAATTGGGCGGGGAGCTGTTTTTT. Protein product: CASRQTGTSELGGELFF.

This clonotype was counted between two and nine times. The V and J genes are TRBV7-2 and TRBJ1-3; TRBD1 is a possible D gene (5 bases). This CDR3 has 16 residues. Trimming took off 6 bases at V and 2 bases at J, with 17 bases between the two ends. CDR1 SGHTA and CDR2 FQGNSA come from the germline V gene. The CDR3 loop is CASSFFQGTTGNTIYF. The CDR3, as DNA: TGTGCCAGCAGTTTTTTCCAGGGAACGACTGGAAACACCATATATTTT.

V usage is TRBV7-9 and J usage is TRBJ2-1; 10 nucleotides match TRBD1. Germline V gene data show CDR1 as SEHNR and CDR2 as FQNEAQ (reference sequence). This CDR3 region has 15 residues. The J segment lost 7 bases and the V segment lost 5 bases, leaving 8 bases of the junction unmatched. The CDR3 sequence is CASSRKDRGYNEQFF. CDR3 in DNA: TGTGCCAGCAGCAGAAAGGACAGGGGGTATAATGAGCAGTTCTTC. Using reference TRBV7-9 and TRBJ2-1 for the parts outside the CDR3, the full variable domain is DTGVSQNPRHKITKRGQNVTFRCDPISEHNRLYWYRQTLGQGPEFLTYFQNEAQLEKSRLLSDRFSAERPKGSFSTLEIQRTEQGDSAMYLCASSRKDRGYNEQFFGPGTRLTVL.

The V and J genes are TRBV6-2 or TRBV6-3 and TRBJ1-1; TRBD1 aligns across 10 bases. Germline V gene data show CDR1 as MNHEY and CDR2 as SVGEGT. The junction had 4 bases not matched to a gene; V was cut back by 4 bases and J by 5 bases. This CDR3 is 14 amino acids long. The CDR3 nucleotides read TGTGCCAGCAGTTTCGACAGGGGGCCTACTGAAGCTTTCTTT. Translating gives CASSFDRGPTEAFF.

J is TRBJ1-5 and V is TRBV27; D is ambiguous. The CDR3 sequence is 12 residues long. The germline V gene encodes CDR1 MNHEY and CDR2 SMNVEV (reference sequence). V was shortened by 5 bases and J by 9 bases, with 11 bases between the two germline ends. CDR3 DNA: TGTGCCAGCAGTGAACCCGTGGGGCCCCAGCATTTT. Protein sequence: CASSEPVGPQHF.

This clonotype showed up just a few times. The rearrangement links TRBV11-2 to TRBJ1-5; D gene ambiguous. This CDR3 is 13 amino acids long. CDR1 is SGHAT and CDR2 is FQNNGV in the germline V gene. Trimming stripped 0 bases from V and 5 bases from J, with 5 bases between. CDR3 region: CASSLDQYQPQHF. CDR3 nucleotides: TGTGCCAGCAGCTTAGATCAGTATCAGCCCCAGCATTTT.

The chain has TRBV4-1 and TRBJ1-5; D call uncertain. This CDR3 spans 15 amino acids. V gave up 0 bases and J gave up 0 bases, with 6 bases separating them. Germline V gene sequence: CDR1 MGHRA, CDR2 YSYEKL. This CDR3 is CASSQERSSNQPQHF. DNA of the CDR3: TGCGCCAGCAGCCAAGAAAGAAGTAGCAATCAGCCCCAGCATTTT.

The gene calls are TRBV6-1 and TRBJ2-3; TRBD2 aligns across 14 bases. V was clipped by 5 bases and J by 6 bases; unmatched bases: 7. In germline, CDR1 is MNHNS, CDR2 SASEGT. This CDR3 spans 16 amino acids. The CDR3 sequence is CASSTRLAGGRDTQYF. In DNA, the CDR3 is TGTGCCAGCAGTACCCGACTAGCGGGAGGGCGTGATACGCAGTATTTT.

The J gene is TRBJ1-2, the V gene TRBV7-4, with D unclear. Between the trimmed V and J ends, which lost 2 bases and 7 bases, there was a span of 5 bases. In germline, CDR1 is SGHVT, CDR2 SQSDAQ. The CDR3 consists of 11 residues. In DNA form, the CDR3 reads TGTGCCAGCAGCTTATTTCGTGGCTACACCTTC. This gives the protein CASSLFRGYTF.

The rearrangement joins TRBV10-1 to TRBJ1-2, with no clear D. The V end lost 0 bases, the J end lost 4 bases, and 6 bases lay between the germline ends. This CDR3 is built from 13 residues. Germline V gene sequence: CDR1 WNHNN, CDR2 SYGVQD (reference sequence). As DNA, the CDR3 is TGCGCCAGCAGTGAGTCTGACACCTATGGCTACACCTTC. Translation gives CASSESDTYGYTF.